The rows below give T cell receptor beta chains drawn from one sample of a study of T cell repertoires in cytomegalovirus infection. Their antigens remain unidentified. TCRdb independently ran MiXCR on the reads; one entry per CDR3 protein. Of 50,000 to 55,000 distinct CDR3 sequences listed, around a fifth were seen once; the top ten hold 26%. Sequenced here: CD8+ T cells from cultured PBMCs, sampled from culture after CMV antigen stimulation. Source of these receptors: a human donor in good health (CMV status not recorded). Some clones in this sample may be carry-over from other donors' samples. Each CDR3 is given with its conserved first and last residue. The D gene is left open where the match is weak. Some rows mark clone size as missing; the rest say once, few, many or name a class of expanded clone.

size: NA; D: NA; length: 15; V: TRBV6-2/TRBV6-3; J: TRBJ2-7; CDR3: CDRSLPGPRNDEQYF; DNA: TGTGACCGCAGTCTACCCGGGCCCCGCAACGACGAGCAGTACTTC
size: few; D: TRBD2; length: 15; V: TRBV20-1; J: TRBJ2-1; CDR3: CSAYSGTSLRDEQFF; DNA: TGCAGTGCTTACTCCGGGACTAGTTTACGGGATGAGCAGTTCTTC
size: NA; D: NA; length: 14; V: TRBV7-2; J: TRBJ2-3; CDR3: CASSPLAVVDTQYF; DNA: TGTGCCAGCAGCCCCTTAGCGGTTGTGGATACGCAGTATTTT
size: NA; D: TRBD2; length: 17; V: TRBV6-6; J: TRBJ2-1; CDR3: CASSLNSGVVDWDEQFF; DNA: TGTGCCAGCAGTTTGAATAGCGGGGTGGTAGATTGGGATGAGCAGTTCTTC
size: few; D: TRBD2; length: 16; V: TRBV11-2; J: TRBJ2-1; CDR3: CASSLGLAGVYNEQFF; DNA: TGTGCCAGCAGCCTCGGACTAGCGGGAGTTTACAATGAGCAGTTCTTC
size: few; D: TRBD1; length: 16; V: TRBV12-3/TRBV12-4; J: TRBJ2-3; CDR3: CASSSGTGVTTDTQYF; DNA: TGTGCCAGCAGTTCCGGGACAGGGGTTACTACAGATACGCAGTATTTT
size: NA; D: NA; length: 12; V: TRBV7-2; J: TRBJ2-2; CDR3: CASSQVSGELFF; DNA: TGTGCCAGCAGCCAAGTCTCGGGGGAGCTGTTTTTT
size: few; D: NA; length: 14; V: TRBV7-9; J: TRBJ2-7; CDR3: CASSLKGPHSEQYF; DNA: TGTGCCAGCAGCTTAAAGGGACCTCATTCCGAGCAGTACTTC
size: many; D: TRBD1; length: 16; V: TRBV6-2/TRBV6-3; J: TRBJ2-1; CDR3: CASSYAITGVYNEQFF; DNA: TGTGCCAGCAGTTACGCCATTACAGGGGTCTACAATGAGCAGTTCTTC
size: many; D: NA; length: 12; V: TRBV5-1; J: TRBJ2-7; CDR3: CASSLGGYEQYF; DNA: TGTGCCAGCAGCCTCGGGGGCTACGAGCAGTACTTC
size: few; D: TRBD2; length: 15; V: TRBV30; J: TRBJ2-1; CDR3: CAWSVGLAGHNEQFF; DNA: TGTGCCTGGAGTGTAGGGCTAGCGGGGCACAATGAGCAGTTCTTC
size: NA; D: NA; length: 16; V: TRBV7-8; J: TRBJ2-2; CDR3: CASSLRGGPNTGELFF; DNA: TGTGCCAGCAGCTTAAGGGGGGGACCGAACACCGGGGAGCTGTTTTTT
size: NA; D: TRBD1; length: 13; V: TRBV12-3/TRBV12-4; J: TRBJ1-2; CDR3: CASSLWDRGNLTF; DNA: TGTGCCAGCAGTTTATGGGACAGGGGAAATCTAACCTTC
size: NA; D: NA; length: 13; V: TRBV27; J: TRBJ1-1; CDR3: CASIGAWNTEAFF; DNA: TGTGCCAGCATCGGTGCGTGGAACACTGAAGCTTTCTTT
size: many; D: NA; length: 16; V: TRBV6-1; J: TRBJ2-6; CDR3: CASSEVQGTGANVLTF; DNA: TGTGCCAGCAGTGAAGTGCAGGGAACTGGGGCCAACGTCCTGACTTTC
size: few; D: NA; length: 13; V: TRBV7-2; J: TRBJ2-5; CDR3: CASSLLAGETQYF; DNA: TGTGCCAGCAGCTTACTGGCTGGAGAGACCCAGTACTTC
size: NA; D: NA; length: 15; V: TRBV12-3/TRBV12-4; J: TRBJ1-4; CDR3: CASSSTGQPNEKLFF; DNA: TGTGCCAGCAGTTCGACGGGCCAACCGAATGAAAAACTGTTTTTT
size: few; D: TRBD2; length: 14; V: TRBV7-9; J: TRBJ2-3; CDR3: CASSLPRGIDTQYF; DNA: TGTGCCAGCAGCTTACCGCGGGGGATAGATACGCAGTATTTT
size: NA; D: NA; length: 16; V: TRBV7-9; J: TRBJ1-5; CDR3: CASSPSRWDGNQPQHF; DNA: TGTGCCAGCAGTCCCTCCCGGTGGGACGGCAATCAGCCCCAGCATTTT
size: NA; D: TRBD1; length: 14; V: TRBV11-3; J: TRBJ2-1; CDR3: CASSEGQGLNEQFF; DNA: TGTGCCAGCAGCGAGGGACAGGGTTTGAATGAGCAGTTCTTC
size: few; D: NA; length: 15; V: TRBV7-9; J: TRBJ1-2; CDR3: CASSFSQGINYGYTF; DNA: TGTGCCAGCAGCTTTTCACAGGGCATCAACTATGGCTACACCTTC
size: NA; D: NA; length: 12; V: TRBV7-2; J: TRBJ1-1; CDR3: CASEWLGSEAFF; DNA: TGTGCCAGCGAATGGCTTGGATCTGAAGCTTTCTTT
size: NA; D: NA; length: 15; V: TRBV28; J: TRBJ2-3; CDR3: CASSLWGGLEDTQYF; DNA: TGTGCCAGCAGTTTATGGGGAGGCCTGGAAGATACGCAGTATTTT
size: many; D: TRBD1; length: 15; V: TRBV7-3; J: TRBJ2-2; CDR3: CASSRRTGNTGELFF; DNA: TGTGCCAGCAGCCGCAGGACAGGGAACACCGGGGAGCTGTTTTTT
size: NA; D: NA; length: 15; V: TRBV7-6; J: TRBJ2-5; CDR3: CASSLSPGTKETQYF; DNA: TGTGCCAGCAGCTTATCCCCAGGGACGAAAGAGACCCAGTACTTC
size: few; D: TRBD1; length: 15; V: TRBV7-2; J: TRBJ1-5; CDR3: CASSLPGQENQPQHF; DNA: TGTGCCAGCAGCCTCCCGGGACAGGAGAATCAGCCCCAGCATTTT
size: NA; D: TRBD2; length: 15; V: TRBV7-2; J: TRBJ2-7; CDR3: CASSPGSGLAYEQYF; DNA: TGTGCCAGCAGCCCAGGGTCGGGACTAGCCTACGAGCAGTACTTC
size: NA; D: NA; length: 13; V: TRBV27; J: TRBJ1-2; CDR3: CASSTGTDYGYTF; DNA: TGTGCCAGCAGTACAGGGACCGACTATGGCTACACCTTC
size: few; D: TRBD2; length: 16; V: TRBV6-4; J: TRBJ2-1; CDR3: CASSDSGLADHNEQFF; DNA: TGTGCCAGCAGTGACTCAGGGCTAGCGGATCACAATGAGCAGTTCTTC
size: NA; D: TRBD1; length: 12; V: TRBV29-1; J: TRBJ2-1; CDR3: CSAFNRGHEQFF; DNA: TGCAGCGCCTTCAACAGGGGGCATGAGCAGTTCTTC
size: NA; D: NA; length: 15; V: TRBV4-3; J: TRBJ2-7; CDR3: CASSQAVTVTYEQYF; DNA: TGCGCCAGCAGCCAAGCGGTCACTGTTACCTACGAGCAGTACTTC
size: many; D: NA; length: 21; V: TRBV6-2/TRBV6-3; J: TRBJ1-1; CDR3: CASSYSGLLGRGIKENTEAFF; DNA: TGTGCCAGCAGTTACTCTGGCCTTTTGGGAAGGGGAATTAAGGAGAACACTGAAGCTTTCTTT
size: many; D: TRBD1; length: 14; V: TRBV4-1; J: TRBJ2-7; CDR3: CASSQVQGAGEQYF; DNA: TGCGCCAGCAGCCAAGTACAGGGGGCTGGCGAGCAGTACTTC
size: NA; D: NA; length: 11; V: TRBV29-1; J: TRBJ1-2; CDR3: CSVEMETVYTF; DNA: TGCAGCGTTGAGATGGAGACTGTGTACACCTTC
size: NA; D: TRBD2; length: 16; V: TRBV7-9; J: TRBJ2-1; CDR3: CASSPTSGEPYNEQFF; DNA: TGTGCCAGCAGCCCAACTAGCGGAGAGCCCTACAATGAGCAGTTCTTC
size: NA; D: TRBD1; length: 16; V: TRBV12-5; J: TRBJ2-4; CDR3: CASGLGQGGSKNIQYF; DNA: TGTGCTAGTGGTTTGGGACAGGGTGGATCCAAAAACATTCAGTACTTC
size: NA; D: NA; length: 15; V: TRBV7-6; J: TRBJ2-1; CDR3: CASSRLEGPYNEQFF; DNA: TGTGCCAGCAGCCGACTAGAGGGGCCCTACAATGAGCAGTTCTTC
size: NA; D: TRBD2; length: 15; V: TRBV11-2; J: TRBJ2-1; CDR3: CASSSTGTSDSEQFF; DNA: TGTGCCAGCAGCTCCACGGGGACTAGCGATAGTGAGCAGTTCTTC
size: NA; D: NA; length: 15; V: TRBV6-1; J: TRBJ2-7; CDR3: CASSGRQGPPYEQYF; DNA: TGTGCCAGCAGCGGGAGACAGGGACCACCCTACGAGCAGTACTTC
size: NA; D: NA; length: 13; V: TRBV6-4; J: TRBJ2-4; CDR3: CASRLTRWDIQYF; DNA: TGTGCCAGCAGATTGACTAGATGGGACATTCAGTACTTC
size: NA; D: NA; length: 12; V: TRBV12-3/TRBV12-4; J: TRBJ1-1; CDR3: CASRTGNTEAFF; DNA: TGTGCCAGCAGGACGGGGAACACTGAAGCTTTCTTT
size: many; D: TRBD2; length: 15; V: TRBV20-1; J: TRBJ2-5; CDR3: CSAESTSGVRETQYF; DNA: TGCAGTGCCGAATCGACTAGCGGGGTGCGAGAGACCCAGTACTTC
size: few; D: NA; length: 16; V: TRBV6-5; J: TRBJ2-2; CDR3: CASSSPLAPDRGELFF; DNA: TGTGCCAGCAGTTCCCCCCTAGCTCCCGACCGAGGGGAGCTGTTTTTT
size: few; D: NA; length: 13; V: TRBV19; J: TRBJ1-5; CDR3: CASSLGTERPQHF; DNA: TGTGCCAGTAGTCTGGGGACGGAGCGGCCCCAGCATTTT
size: few; D: NA; length: 14; V: TRBV5-6; J: TRBJ1-2; CDR3: CASSRTDREYGYTF; DNA: TGTGCCAGCAGCCGAACGGACAGAGAGTATGGCTACACCTTC
size: few; D: NA; length: 15; V: TRBV12-3/TRBV12-4; J: TRBJ1-5; CDR3: CASSSTPPSNQPQHF; DNA: TGTGCCAGCAGTTCAACCCCTCCTAGCAATCAGCCCCAGCATTTT
size: NA; D: TRBD2; length: 18; V: TRBV11-2; J: TRBJ2-7; CDR3: CASSPWTSGRSLPYEQYF; DNA: TGTGCCAGCAGCCCCTGGACTAGCGGGAGGTCCTTACCGTATGAGCAGTACTTC
size: few; D: TRBD2; length: 18; V: TRBV19; J: TRBJ2-1; CDR3: CASSIPGLAGGPYNEQFF; DNA: TGTGCCAGTAGTATCCCGGGACTAGCGGGGGGCCCCTACAATGAGCAGTTCTTC
size: NA; D: NA; length: 12; V: TRBV7-9; J: TRBJ2-3; CDR3: CAKTDSTDTQYF; DNA: TGTGCCAAGACAGACAGCACAGATACGCAGTATTTT
size: few; D: TRBD2; length: 15; V: TRBV15; J: TRBJ2-7; CDR3: CATSRDGGSGDEQYF; DNA: TGTGCCACCAGCAGAGATGGGGGTAGCGGGGATGAGCAGTACTTC
size: few; D: TRBD1; length: 15; V: TRBV6-2/TRBV6-3; J: TRBJ2-2; CDR3: CASSSDRGIAGELFF; DNA: TGTGCCAGCAGTTCCGACAGGGGGATCGCCGGGGAGCTGTTTTTT